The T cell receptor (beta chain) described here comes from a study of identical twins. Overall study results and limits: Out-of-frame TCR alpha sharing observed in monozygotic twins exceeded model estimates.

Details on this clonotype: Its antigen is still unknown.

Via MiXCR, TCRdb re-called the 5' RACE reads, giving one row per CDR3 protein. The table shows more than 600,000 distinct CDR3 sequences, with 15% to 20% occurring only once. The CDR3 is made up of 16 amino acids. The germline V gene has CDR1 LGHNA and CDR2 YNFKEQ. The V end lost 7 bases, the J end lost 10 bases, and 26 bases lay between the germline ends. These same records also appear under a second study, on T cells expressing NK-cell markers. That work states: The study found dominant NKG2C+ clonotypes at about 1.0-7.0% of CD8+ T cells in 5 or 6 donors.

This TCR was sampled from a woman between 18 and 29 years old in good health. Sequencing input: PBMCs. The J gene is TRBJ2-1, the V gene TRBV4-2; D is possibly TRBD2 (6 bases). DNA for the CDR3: TGTGCCAGCAAGAGCGGACCGCGGGGTGAGAGGTTGGAGCAGTTCTTC. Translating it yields CASKSGPRGERLEQFF.